This T cell receptor (beta chain) was recovered during a study of technical replicates of blood from a few donors. Germline CDR1 SGDLS, CDR2 YYNGEE. J gave up 8 bases and V 4 bases, and 5 bases lay outside the gene matches. This CDR3 is built from 13 residues. Data came from immunoSEQ multiplex PCR; TCRdb stores just in-frame clones and leaves some out. The sample includes around 79,000 clones, 85% to 95% of them seen just once. The source is a human donor in good health. Sequencing was done on a sample of T cells isolated from PBMCs. The chain has TRBV9 and TRBJ2-1; TRBD2 matches 8 bases. In DNA form, the CDR3 reads TGTGCCAGCAGCACGACTAGCGACGATGAGCAGTTCTTC. This translates into CASSTTSDDEQFF.